The sequence of this T cell receptor (beta chain) was determined in a study of T cells in Graves' hyperthyroidism and ophthalmopathy. Study conclusions and caveats: Blood also showed most of the thyroid clonotypes that were expanded above 0.001.

This clonotype was seen many times. What it binds is unknown. Using RNA transcripts as the source, TCR beta CDR3 regions were amplified. RT-PCR in the first round (using the HTBI primer set) targeted the TCR CDR3. TCRdb ran MiXCR on the multiplex PCR reads and lists one entry per CDR3 protein. The sample includes 550,000 to 800,000 distinct CDR3 sequences, roughly 15% of them seen just once. Specimen: blood. This clonotype was sampled from a man aged 18 to 29 with Graves' hyperthyroidism.

The CDR3 coding sequence is TGTGCCAGCAGTGAAACGCGACAGATGAGCACAGATACGCAGTATTTT. Translation gives CASSETRQMSTDTQYF. This rearrangement joins TRBV6-1 to TRBJ2-3, with D perhaps TRBD1 (5 bases). Germline CDR1 reads MNHNS; CDR2 reads SASEGT. Trimming took off 2 bases at V and 0 bases at J, with 12 bases between the two ends. The CDR3 contains 16 residues.